This is a list of T cell receptor beta chains from one sample in a study of blood T cell repertoires in COVID-19. Assay used: immunoSEQ multiplex PCR; TCRdb lists only in-frame clones, some missing. The sample contains approximately 190,000 clones, 80% to 90% of which appear only once. The sequenced sample was peripheral blood. The receptors shown here come from a human donor in a cohort sampled during active COVID-19. Each CDR3 is given with its conserved first and last residue. A D gene is named only where the DNA matches it firmly. The listing skips clone size in some rows; elsewhere it reads once, few, many or a size class.

D gene,V gene,CDR3 length,J gene,clone size,CDR3 protein,CDR3 DNA
TRBD1,TRBV6-5,14,TRBJ1-6,NA,CASSLQGAGSPLHF,TGTGCCAGCAGCCTACAGGGGGCCGGTTCACCCCTCCACTTT
TRBD1,TRBV5-1,14,TRBJ1-4,NA,CASSPWTGVEKLFF,TGCGCCAGCAGCCCTTGGACAGGGGTTGAAAAACTGTTTTTT
NA,TRBV6-5,11,TRBJ2-3,NA,CASSYRDRQYF,TGTGCCAGCAGTTACCGGGATCGGCAGTATTTT
TRBD2,TRBV2,15,TRBJ2-7,once,CASSVGGRLSYEQYF,TGTGCCAGCAGTGTTGGCGGGAGATTGTCCTACGAGCAGTACTTC
TRBD1,TRBV30,16,TRBJ1-6,NA,CAWTRDVNRGYSPLHF,TGTGCCTGGACTAGAGATGTGAACAGGGGGTATTCACCCCTCCACTTT
TRBD1,TRBV28,17,TRBJ2-6,NA,CASSRTGGSSGANVLTF,TGTGCCAGCAGCCGTACAGGGGGCTCCTCTGGGGCCAACGTCCTGACTTTC
NA,TRBV9,15,TRBJ2-2,NA,CASSVRGGVTGELFF,TGTGCCAGCAGCGTAAGGGGTGGAGTCACCGGGGAGCTGTTTTTT
NA,TRBV7-3,13,TRBJ1-1,once,CASSLIMNTEAFF,TGTGCCAGCAGCTTAATCATGAACACTGAAGCTTTCTTT
TRBD1,TRBV2,13,TRBJ2-7,NA,CASRTTGAYEQYF,TGTGCCAGCAGGACGACAGGGGCCTACGAGCAGTACTTC
TRBD1,TRBV5-1,14,TRBJ1-2,NA,CASNRGQGNYGYTF,TGCGCCAGCAACCGGGGACAGGGAAACTATGGCTACACCTTC
NA,TRBV19,12,TRBJ2-4,NA,CASSIAGHIQYF,TGTGCCAGTAGTATCGCGGGTCACATTCAGTACTTC
NA,TRBV28,13,TRBJ1-1,NA,CASSSEGQKWAFF,TGTGCCAGCAGTTCCGAGGGTCAGAAGTGGGCTTTCTTT
NA,TRBV7-3,14,TRBJ1-2,NA,CASSPRGREDGYTF,TGTGCCAGCAGCCCTCGTGGGAGGGAGGACGGCTACACCTTC
TRBD1,TRBV7-7,15,TRBJ2-2,once,CASSPGQPNTGELFF,TGTGCCAGCAGCCCGGGACAGCCGAACACCGGGGAGCTGTTTTTT
NA,TRBV5-1,13,TRBJ1-2,NA,CASSLNTNYGYTF,TGCGCCAGCAGCTTAAATACAAACTATGGCTACACCTTC
NA,TRBV30,14,TRBJ1-6,NA,CAWSVTQYNSPLHF,TGTGCCTGGAGTGTTACCCAGTATAATTCACCCCTCCACTTT
NA,TRBV2,14,TRBJ2-3,NA,CASRGGTLTDTQYF,TGTGCCAGCCGGGGAGGGACACTAACAGATACGCAGTATTTT
NA,TRBV7-9,14,TRBJ2-7,NA,CASSLDPQSYEQYF,TGTGCCAGCAGCTTAGACCCGCAGTCCTACGAGCAGTACTTC
TRBD2,TRBV5-8,17,TRBJ2-5,NA,CASSLFWAGGRQETQYF,TGTGCCAGCAGCTTGTTCTGGGCGGGAGGACGGCAAGAGACCCAGTACTTC